These 14 T cell receptor beta chains came from one sample sequenced in a study of T cells in Graves' hyperthyroidism and ophthalmopathy. RNA transcripts yielded amplified TCR beta CDR3 regions. A first-round RT-PCR of the TCR CDR3 used the HTBI primer set. In TCRdb, the multiplex PCR reads were re-called with MiXCR into one record per CDR3 protein. The sample includes about 380,000 distinct CDR3 sequences, 18% of them seen just once. The source material was blood. The source of these receptors is a man aged 18 to 30 with Graves' ophthalmopathy.

The chain carries TRBV7-9 and TRBJ1-1; D may be TRBD1 (6 bases). CDR3 length: 16 residues. The germline gives CDR1 SEHNR, CDR2 FQNEAQ (reference sequence). The germline V and J ends were trimmed by 2 bases and 1 base, with 14 bases remaining between them. This chain's CDR3 is CASSLSGGRGNTEAFF. The CDR3 nucleotides read TGTGCCAGCAGCTTAAGTGGGGGGCGGGGGAACACTGAAGCTTTCTTT.

This clonotype appeared many times. The chain is built from TRBV2 and TRBJ2-1; 9 nucleotides match TRBD1. Germline-derived CDR1 and CDR2 are SNHLY and FYNNEI. This CDR3 has 15 amino acids. Germline trimming cut 6 bases from V and 7 bases from J; bases unmatched to any gene: 10. CDR3 bases: TGTGCCAGCAGCGCCGGGGACAGGGCTGCTAATGAGCAGTTCTTC. Translating it yields CASSAGDRAANEQFF.

This clonotype was seen ten or more times. The chain employs TRBV6-1 and TRBJ1-1, with 7 bases matching TRBD1. V gave up 6 bases and J gave up 9 bases; unmatched junction bases: 10. Germline V gene sequence: CDR1 MNHNS, CDR2 SASEGT. The CDR3 loop spans 13 amino acids. The DNA of the CDR3 is TGTGCCAGCAGCCTCGGGACAGATCCCAAAGCTTTCTTT. It encodes CASSLGTDPKAFF.

This clonotype has only one observation. The chain has TRBV27 and TRBJ2-1, with 13 bases lining up with TRBD2. The CDR3 is 16 residues long. Looked up from germline, CDR1 is MNHEY and CDR2 is SMNVEV (reference sequence). The trim removed 4 bases at V and 9 bases at J, leaving 9 bases unmatched. This chain's CDR3 is CASSYRLAGGWGEQFF. CDR3 in DNA: TGTGCCAGCAGTTACCGACTAGCGGGAGGATGGGGTGAGCAGTTCTTC.

For this clonotype: This may be a read error: a much more frequent sequence differs by one nucleotide. The chain has TRBV9 and TRBJ2-3; D is unclear. CDR3 length: 15 amino acids. The V and J ends lost 1 base and 4 bases respectively, with 13 bases between them. Germline CDR1 is SGDLS and CDR2 is YYNGEE. In DNA, the CDR3 is TGTGCCAGCAGCGTAAGTGCGTCCGACGCAGATACGCAGTATTTT. Translating gives CASSVSASDADTQYF.

This clonotype showed up just a few times. The final CDR3 position lacks the conserved phenylalanine or tryptophan, pointing to a likely read error. The rearrangement joins TRBV5-1 to TRBJ2-5; 7 bases match TRBD2. Trimming took 4 bases from V and 3 from J; bases not matched to a gene: 6. Germline assignment: CDR1 SGHRS and CDR2 YFSETQ. This CDR3 has 14 amino acids. The CDR3 here is CASSPGSGEETQYL. The CDR3 DNA reads TGCGCCAGCAGCCCCGGAAGCGGGGAAGAGACCCAGTACCTC.

In its sample, this clonotype was seen many times. The V gene is TRBV5-1, the J gene TRBJ2-5; TRBD2 matches 7 bases. This CDR3 is built from 15 residues. The V gene's germline CDR1 is SGHRS and CDR2 YFSETQ. V trimming: 0 bases; J trimming: 4 bases; junction bases outside the gene matches: 6. CDR3 nucleotide sequence: TGCGCCAGCAGCTTGGACCTCTCGGGAGGAGAGACCCAGTACTTC. Translating it yields CASSLDLSGGETQYF.

This clonotype has a handful of counts. The genes are TRBV7-8 and TRBJ1-6; 7 nucleotides agree with TRBD1. The V and J ends lost 4 bases and 7 bases, in that order; junction bases with no gene match: 7. CDR3 size: 15 residues. CDR1 is SGHVS, CDR2 FQNEAQ, per germline. The CDR3 bases are TGTGCCAGCAGCTACCGGGACAGCAGGAATTCACCCCTCCACTTT. Translation gives CASSYRDSRNSPLHF.

This clonotype was counted only a few times. The J gene is TRBJ1-2, the V gene TRBV3-1; D not resolved. This CDR3 has 16 amino acids. Trimming shortened V by 0 bases and J by 5 bases, and 16 bases separated the two germline ends. Germline V gene data show CDR1 as LGHDT and CDR2 as YNNKEL (reference sequence). The CDR3 DNA reads as TGTGCCAGCAGCCAAGAGAGTCGAGGACGGTCTTATGGCTACACCTTC. Its protein is CASSQESRGRSYGYTF. Full variable domain (missing parts from reference TRBV3-1 and TRBJ1-2): DTAVSQTPKYLVTQMGNDKSIKCEQNLGHDTMYWYKQDSKKFLKIMFSYNNKELIINETVPNRFSPKSPDKAHLNLHINSLELGDSAVYFCASSQESRGRSYGYTFGSGTRLTVV.

This clonotype was recorded many times. DNA for the CDR3: TGTGCCAGCAGCCGAGACGGCCAAAATCAGCCCCAGCATTTT. Protein sequence: CASSRDGQNQPQHF. This chain joins TRBV3-1 and TRBJ1-5, with D unresolved. Germline assignment: CDR1 LGHDT and CDR2 YNNKEL (reference sequence). The CDR3 spans 14 residues. Trimming left V 4 bases short and J 4 bases short, with 11 bases between.

The genes are TRBV12-3 or TRBV12-4 and TRBJ2-5; D call uncertain. The CDR3 totals 14 residues. V gave up 3 bases and J gave up 4 bases, with 12 bases separating them. In nucleotides, the CDR3 is TGTGCCAGCAGTTTCGGTGGGTTATCAGAGACCCAGTACTTC. Translation gives CASSFGGLSETQYF.

This clonotype was seen a handful of times. The V gene is TRBV4-1, the J gene TRBJ2-3; D unclear. CDR1 and CDR2 (germline): MGHRA, YSYEKL. Trimming stripped 4 bases from V and 2 bases from J, with 10 bases between. The CDR3 is 14 amino acids. As DNA, the CDR3 is TGCGCCAGCAGCCGAGAAGAGAACACAGATACGCAGTATTTT. This gives the protein CASSREENTDTQYF.

J is TRBJ1-5 and V is TRBV6-1; 8 nucleotides line up with TRBD1. Germline CDR1 reads MNHNS; CDR2 reads SASEGT. V was pared by 6 bases and J by 4 bases, with 11 bases of the junction left unmatched. This CDR3 is built from 16 residues. Here the CDR3 reads CASSFGQGAGNQPQHF. The CDR3 DNA reads TGTGCCAGCAGCTTTGGGCAGGGGGCGGGAAATCAGCCCCAGCATTTT.

This clonotype occurred many times. This chain links TRBV15 with TRBJ2-5; TRBD1 agrees at 9 bases. Germline CDR1 is LNHNV and CDR2 is YYDKDF (reference sequence). There are 14 residues in the CDR3. The junction had 3 bases not matched to a gene; V was cut back by 3 bases and J by 4 bases. CDR3 loop: CATSSLQGAETQYF. CDR3 nucleotide sequence: TGTGCCACCAGCAGCCTACAGGGGGCAGAGACCCAGTACTTC. Based on the CDR3 plus reference TRBV15 and TRBJ2-5, the full variable domain is DAMVIQNPRYQVTQFGKPVTLSCSQTLNHNVMYWYQQKSSQAPKLLFHYYDKDFNNEADTPDNFQSRRPNTSFCFLDIRSPGLGDTAMYLCATSSLQGAETQYFGPGTRLLVL.